This paragraph reports one TCR beta chain. Its antigen is as yet unknown. TCRdb analysed the 5' RACE reads with MiXCR anew, one entry per CDR3 protein. The table includes some 290,000 distinct CDR3 sequences, 15% to 20% detected once. This record belongs to a study of T-cell memory formation after mild COVID-19. The overall study: Each donor largely had its own TCR clusters.

General study findings and limits: Clones that contracted from day 15 to 85 were balanced CD4/CD8, while later expanders leaned CD4+.

The CDR3 runs to 14 residues. Trimming stripped 2 bases from V and 7 bases from J, with 13 bases between. CDR1 and CDR2 (germline): SGHTA, FQGNSA. The specimen was PBMCs or a T cell subset sorted from them (not recorded which). The sequence was collected from a man between 18 and 35 years old who had mild COVID-19 (a few samples of this study predate the infection). Cell type and time point are not known. This rearrangement joins TRBV7-2 to TRBJ2-3; D uncertain. CDR3 in DNA: TGTGCCAGCAGCTTAATTAACAGCCAGCATACGCAGTATTTT. As protein: CASSLINSQHTQYF.